These 31 T cell receptor beta chains were all obtained from the same sample, sequenced in a study of T-cell reconstitution after alpha-beta-depleted transplantation in children (dated by TCRdb to 2016 to 2018). Library generation was performed with PCR. The sequencer was an Illumina HiSeq 2500. TCR libraries were prepared with molecular barcoding, using unique molecular identifiers to normalize TCRbeta repertoire quantification. Using fastp trimming at Q25 and MiXCR clonotype assembly, TCRdb reanalyzed the public sequencing data and kept in-frame beta chains. Each CDR3 protein gets just one entry, which takes the most common genes and DNA from the rows behind it. For this sample there are approximately 1,000,000 distinct CDR3 sequences; under 30% appear just once. Of the sample, over 25% is held by the ten largest clones. The sample's treatment or condition label is to be understood as: allogeneic hematopoietic cell transplantation with graft depleted of TCRalphabeta T cells and CD19 B cells.

The sample in question was PBMCs, mostly from graft donor cells, obtained 360 days after TCRalphabeta/CD19-depleted stem cell transplant. The receptors come from a boy under two years old who had a stem cell transplant for SCID, so the T cells may come from the graft donor.

This clonotype has more than one count but fewer than ten. The CDR3 DNA follows: TGCAGCGTTGAGCAGGGTGCCGGTGGGAACGAGCAGTACTTC. This sequence encodes CSVEQGAGGNEQYF. The genes are TRBV29-1 and TRBJ2-7; D possibly corresponds to TRBD1 (5 bases). Germline V gene lookup returns CDR1 SQVTM and CDR2 ANQGSEA. The CDR3 extends over 14 amino acids. Trimming pared 3 bases from V and 5 bases from J, leaving 17 bases between.

The chain recombines TRBV7-9 with TRBJ2-7, with D possibly being TRBD1 (7 bases). The CDR3 covers 15 residues. CDR1 is SEHNR and CDR2 is FQNEAQ in the germline V gene (reference sequence). V was trimmed by 5 bases and J by 2 bases, leaving 16 bases between them. The chain's CDR3 is CASSGGTEAPYEQYF. The CDR3 nucleotides are TGTGCCAGCAGCGGAGGGACAGAGGCGCCCTACGAGCAGTACTTC.

The chain couples TRBV10-3 to TRBJ1-6, with D unclear. Trimming stripped 7 bases from V and 6 bases from J, with 22 bases between. Germline CDR1 and CDR2: ENHRY and SYGVKD. The CDR3 has 17 residues. CDR3 coding DNA: TGTGCCATCAACCGAAACGGAGCTGGTGGGCCTAATTCACCCCTCCACTTT. This translates into CAINRNGAGGPNSPLHF.

The chain is built from TRBV20-1 and TRBJ1-1, with D possibly being TRBD1 (5 bases). Trimming stripped 1 base from V and 7 bases from J, with 13 bases between. The CDR3 sequence is 13 residues long. Germline V gene data show CDR1 as DFQATT and CDR2 as SNEGSKA (reference sequence). This CDR3 is CSARVGEVGEAFF. The CDR3 bases are TGCAGTGCTAGAGTAGGGGAGGTTGGTGAAGCTTTCTTT.

This clonotype appeared a few times. The chain links TRBV27 to TRBJ2-1; D is uncertain. V lost 6 bases and J lost 0, with 9 bases in between. The germline gives CDR1 MNHEY, CDR2 SMNVEV (reference sequence). The CDR3 length is 14 residues. In DNA, the CDR3 is TGTGCCAGCAGGTTAGGCCCCTCCTACAATGAGCAGTTCTTC. It yields the protein CASRLGPSYNEQFF.

This clonotype was observed a few times. The V gene is TRBV4-1, the J gene TRBJ1-5; 7 nucleotides agree with TRBD1. The CDR3 loop spans 17 amino acids. Germline V gene data show CDR1 as MGHRA and CDR2 as YSYEKL. Germline trimming cut 3 bases from V and 5 bases from J; bases unmatched to any gene: 13. The CDR3 DNA is TGCGCCAGCAGCCACCCCCCGGGACAGTGGAAGGATCAGCCCCAGCATTTT. Translated: CASSHPPGQWKDQPQHF.

The gene calls are TRBV18 and TRBJ2-7; D not resolved. The CDR3 totals 15 residues. Germline values: CDR1 KGHSH, CDR2 LQKENI. The germline V and J ends were trimmed by 3 bases and 2 bases, with 14 bases remaining between them. The CDR3 DNA is TGTGCCAGCTCACCGATCGAGACCGGCCCCTACGAGCAGTACTTC. As protein: CASSPIETGPYEQYF.

The chain uses TRBV5-6 and TRBJ2-1, with TRBD1 matching 10 bases. CDR1 is SGHDT and CDR2 is YYEEEE in the germline V gene. CDR3 length: 15 amino acids. J lost 7 bases, V lost 6 bases, and 10 bases had no gene match. CDR3 loop: CASNRGTGVGNEQFF. The CDR3 bases are TGTGCCAGCAACCGGGGGACAGGGGTCGGTAATGAGCAGTTCTTC.

This clonotype was seen more than once but under ten times. The rearrangement joins TRBV12-3 or TRBV12-4 to TRBJ2-1; the D gene is possibly TRBD2 (7 bases). The CDR3 has 13 amino acids. V gave up 8 bases and J gave up 6 bases, with 14 bases separating them. The CDR3 DNA reads as TGTGCCAGCGGAGGGGGGGCGGTCAATGAGCAGTTCTTC. It encodes CASGGGAVNEQFF.

The genes are TRBV28 and TRBJ2-1; TRBD2 might be the D (7 bases). This CDR3 has 15 amino acids. V lost 3 bases to trimming and J lost 6 bases, with 15 bases between them. CDR1 and CDR2 from the germline V gene are MDHEN and SYDVKM. CDR3 coding DNA: TGTGCCAGCAGTTTGGCGGGGGCTACCCGCAATGAGCAGTTCTTC. It yields the protein CASSLAGATRNEQFF.

This chain links TRBV7-7 with TRBJ2-1; D is undetermined. Germline CDR1 and CDR2: SSHAT and FNYEAQ (reference sequence). This CDR3 contains 14 residues. The ends were cut back, 1 base at V and 11 bases at J, with 15 bases in the middle. Written as DNA, the CDR3 is TGTGCCAGCAGCTTAGACGGGCCAAAGGATAAGCAGTTCTTC. Amino acid sequence: CASSLDGPKDKQFF.

The chain links TRBV24-1 to TRBJ2-3; the match to TRBD2 covers 8 bases. With 5 bases clipped from V and 0 bases from J, the junction kept 3 bases outside the gene matches. Germline assignment: CDR1 KGHDR and CDR2 SFDVKD. This CDR3 is 15 amino acids long. The CDR3 bases are TGTGCCACCAGTGCCGGGACTAGTAGCACAGATACGCAGTATTTT. Protein: CATSAGTSSTDTQYF.

The chain links TRBV7-9 to TRBJ1-1; D gene uncertain. The germline gives CDR1 SEHNR, CDR2 FQNEAQ (reference sequence). CDR3 length: 12 residues. V lost 2 bases and J 3 bases, leaving 4 bases between the germline ends. The CDR3 sequence is CASSLIHTEAFF. In DNA form, the CDR3 reads TGTGCCAGCAGCTTAATTCACACTGAAGCTTTCTTT.

The J gene is TRBJ2-3, the V gene TRBV7-6; D gene ambiguous. The CDR3 extends over 15 amino acids. From germline, CDR1 is SGHVS and CDR2 FNYEAQ. Between the trimmed V and J ends, which lost 0 bases and 0 bases, there was a span of 7 bases. The CDR3 spells CASSLAGWSTDTQYF. CDR3 DNA: TGTGCCAGCAGCTTAGCAGGTTGGAGCACAGATACGCAGTATTTT.

A single count supports this clonotype. This chain joins TRBV7-9 and TRBJ2-3; D may be TRBD1 (7 bases). V was shortened by 5 bases and J by 2 bases, with 14 bases between the two germline ends. The CDR3 is 15 residues long. Germline CDR1 SEHNR, CDR2 FQNEAQ (reference sequence). The CDR3 DNA sequence: TGTGCCAGCAGCCCCGACAGGGACTCCACAGATACGCAGTATTTT. Its protein product is CASSPDRDSTDTQYF.

This clonotype has more than one count but fewer than ten. The chain employs TRBV5-1 and TRBJ2-7, with 13 bases lining up with TRBD2. The V gene end was trimmed by 4 bases and the J gene end by 2 bases; junction bases not matched to a gene: 6. Looked up from germline, CDR1 is SGHRS and CDR2 is YFSETQ. The CDR3 covers 16 residues. The CDR3: CASSPGGLAGTYEQYF. CDR3 DNA sequence: TGCGCCAGCAGCCCGGGGGGACTAGCGGGAACCTACGAGCAGTACTTC.

In this sample, this clonotype turned up a few times. This sequence joins TRBV11-2 and TRBJ2-5; TRBD1 matches at 8 bases. Losses at the gene ends were 5 bases for V and 4 bases for J; bases not matched to a gene: 12. CDR1 is SGHAT, CDR2 FQNNGV, per germline. The CDR3 is 16 amino acids. The CDR3 sequence: CASSRNPGGGRETQYF. CDR3 DNA sequence: TGTGCCAGCAGCAGAAATCCAGGGGGCGGACGAGAGACCCAGTACTTC.

This clonotype was observed a few times. The genes are TRBV29-1 and TRBJ2-3; 7 bases line up with TRBD2. J lost 8 bases, V lost 5 bases, and 13 bases had no gene match. Germline CDR1 is SQVTM and CDR2 is ANQGSEA. The CDR3 spans 14 residues. The CDR3 loop reads CSVHASGRRGTQYF. The CDR3 DNA follows: TGCAGCGTTCACGCTAGCGGCCGCCGTGGTACGCAGTATTTT.

This clonotype was seen a handful of times. The chain joins TRBV11-2 to TRBJ2-2; perhaps D is TRBD1 or TRBD2 (5 bases each). Germline-derived CDR1 and CDR2 are SGHAT and FQNNGV. The CDR3 sequence is 15 residues long. Trimming removed 2 bases from V and 8 bases from J, with 15 bases in between. CDR3 bases: TGTGCCAGCAGCTTACAGGGACGGGACGGTGGGGAGCTGTTTTTT. Translation gives CASSLQGRDGGELFF.

This clonotype was seen repeatedly, ten times or more. The chain uses TRBV5-5 and TRBJ1-1; maybe TRBD1 (5 bases). The germline V gene encodes CDR1 SGHKS and CDR2 YYEKEE (reference sequence). This CDR3 has 15 amino acids. V lost 1 base and J 0 bases, leaving 10 bases between the germline ends. The CDR3 sequence is CASSLSGRLNTEAFF. CDR3 sequence (DNA): TGTGCCAGCAGCTTGTCGGGACGGCTGAACACTGAAGCTTTCTTT. The complete variable domain, with remaining parts taken from reference TRBV5-5 and TRBJ1-1, reads DAGVTQSPTHLIKTRGQQVTLRCSPISGHKSVSWYQQVLGQGPQFIFQYYEKEERGRGNFPDRFSARQFPNYSSELNVNALLLGDSALYLCASSLSGRLNTEAFFGQGTRLTVV.

Ten or more counts support this clonotype. The chain couples TRBV9 to TRBJ2-1; 14 bases are shared with TRBD2. CDR1 is SGDLS, CDR2 YYNGEE, per germline. With V trimmed by 0 bases and J by 4 bases, 0 bases remained unmatched. The CDR3 covers 16 residues. Here the CDR3 DNA reads TGTGCCAGCAGCGTAGGACTAGCGGGGGGGTACAATGAGCAGTTCTTC. This codes for CASSVGLAGGYNEQFF.

The CDR3 sequence: CATSDRGTGTTTGELFF. For the CDR3, the DNA is TGTGCCACCAGTGACCGGGGGACAGGGACCACAACCGGGGAGCTGTTTTTT. The chain carries TRBV24-1 and TRBJ2-2, with 9 bases lining up with TRBD1. CDR3 length equals 17 residues. CDR1 is KGHDR, CDR2 SFDVKD, per germline. V shed 4 bases and J 5 bases; nucleotides not matched to a gene: 10.

This chain joins TRBV7-8 and TRBJ2-3, with no clear D. Germline V CDR1 and CDR2: SGHVS, FQNEAQ. Trimming removed 1 base at V and 8 bases at J, with 13 bases between. The CDR3 totals 14 residues. Written as DNA, the CDR3 is TGTGCCAGCAGCTTAGATGGCTCACCAGTTACGCAGTATTTT. This translates into CASSLDGSPVTQYF.

This sequence joins TRBV12-3 or TRBV12-4 and TRBJ2-7, with D possibly being TRBD1 or TRBD2 (5 bases each). V was clipped by 6 bases and J by 7 bases, with 19 bases between them. CDR3 length: 14 amino acids. CDR3 sequence: CASRGPQGLWEQYF. The DNA for the CDR3 is TGTGCCAGCAGGGGACCGCAGGGCCTGTGGGAGCAGTACTTC.

This sequence joins TRBV6-1 and TRBJ1-5; a possible D gene is TRBD1 (6 bases). The V and J ends lost 5 bases and 4 bases respectively, with 15 bases between them. Per germline, CDR1 MNHNS and CDR2 SASEGT. This CDR3 comprises 15 residues. Written as DNA, the CDR3 is TGTGCCAGCAGTAGCCCGACAGGAACGAATCAGCCCCAGCATTTT. Translated: CASSSPTGTNQPQHF.

The chain employs TRBV7-9 and TRBJ1-1; 7 nucleotides line up with TRBD1. Trimming took 4 bases from V and 10 from J; bases not matched to a gene: 6. Germline V gene sequence: CDR1 SEHNR, CDR2 FQNEAQ (reference sequence). The CDR3 consists of 12 residues. CDR3: CASSSTTGRAFF. In nucleotides, the CDR3 is TGTGCCAGCAGCTCGACGACAGGGAGAGCTTTCTTT.

In its sample, this clonotype was seen many times. J is TRBJ2-5 and V is TRBV20-1; 11 positions agree with TRBD2. This CDR3 has 15 residues. Germline CDR1 reads DFQATT; CDR2 reads SNEGSKA (reference sequence). Germline trimming cut 5 bases from V and 0 bases from J; bases unmatched to any gene: 5. The CDR3 region is CSALPTSGDQETQYF. The CDR3 DNA sequence: TGCAGTGCTTTACCGACTAGCGGGGACCAAGAGACCCAGTACTTC.

The gene calls are TRBV20-1 and TRBJ2-4, with TRBD2 identical over 16 bases. Germline-derived CDR1 and CDR2 are DFQATT and SNEGSKA (reference sequence). CDR3 length: 18 residues. J gave up 3 bases and V 5 bases, and 10 bases lay outside the gene matches. The CDR3 bases are TGCAGTGCTCAACCGGGACTAGCGGGGGGGGCGGTCAAAAACATTCAGTACTTC. The encoded protein is CSAQPGLAGGAVKNIQYF.

This chain uses TRBV30 with TRBJ1-5; D call uncertain. CDR1 GTSNPN and CDR2 SVGIG come from the germline V gene (reference sequence). Trimming shortened V by 2 bases and J by 4 bases, and 21 bases separated the two germline ends. The CDR3 has 17 residues. In DNA form, the CDR3 reads TGTGCCTGGAGTCAACCGGAGTGGGAGCTTGCGAATCAGCCCCAGCATTTT. It specifies CAWSQPEWELANQPQHF.

The rearrangement uses TRBV3-1 and TRBJ2-7, with TRBD2 as a possible D gene (5 bases). Trimming cost V 5 bases and J 0 bases, with 20 bases left between them. Germline loops: CDR1 LGHDT, CDR2 YNNKEL (reference sequence). This CDR3 contains 17 residues. The CDR3 coding sequence is TGTGCCAGCAGCTCAGATTCAAGCCGGGATCCCTCCTACGAGCAGTACTTC. Residues: CASSSDSSRDPSYEQYF.

This clonotype was seen only once. This rearrangement joins TRBV10-2 to TRBJ2-1; D may be TRBD2 (5 bases). The CDR3 has 13 amino acids. The germline V gene encodes CDR1 WSHSY and CDR2 SAAADI. V lost 2 bases to trimming and J lost 7 bases, with 9 bases between them. CDR3 DNA sequence: TGCGCCAGCAGTGAGATATCGGGAAATGAGCAGTTCTTC. Protein: CASSEISGNEQFF.